The clone carrying this T cell receptor beta chain was recorded a few times. What it recognizes is unknown. TCRdb re-called the RACE reads through MiXCR, storing one row per CDR3 protein. The repertoire includes 340,000 or so distinct CDR3 sequences, under 8% of them detected once, and about 8% sits in the top ten. These data belong to a study of human T cells and chemical hapten exposure. Study context: Diphenylcyclopropenone, dosed weekly to the scalp, was given to patients throughout the approximately 25-week study. TCR yields per sample varied mostly from small pooled library volume differences. 0.01% DPC was applied to the upper back in patch tests, which were read at 6 days.

The CDR3 runs to 20 residues. V was pared by 0 bases and J by 1 base, with 13 bases of the junction left unmatched. Looked up from germline, CDR1 is MGHRA and CDR2 is YSYEKL. Study outcomes and limitations: Counts of TCRs expanded at PT1 correlated positively with patch test score.

The time point denotes: patch test 1, 2 weeks after DPC sensitization. Specified treatment: therapeutic diphenylcyclopropenone sensitization with weekly scalp DPC. The sample here was whole blood, taken in connection with sensitization to the hapten diphenylcyclopropenone (DPC). This sequence was found in a woman between 18 and 29 years old with alopecia areata. Some clones in this sample may be carry-over from other donors' samples. The rearrangement uses TRBV4-1 and TRBJ1-5; 9 bases line up with TRBD1. For the CDR3, the DNA is TGCGCCAGCAGCCAAGAGGAGGTAAACAGGGGGCGAACAAGCAATCAGCCCCAGCATTTT. Encoded protein: CASSQEEVNRGRTSNQPQHF.